This TCR beta chain emerged from a study of T cells in Graves' hyperthyroidism and ophthalmopathy. Background on the study: Before any treatment, at initial diagnosis, peripheral blood was collected.

For Graves' hyperthyroidism to be stable, ophthalmopathy could not progress within 18 months. Patients aged 18 to 65 had newly diagnosed hyperthyroidism that had lasted under 2 months. Diagnoses were established using clinical symptoms, serum thyroxine and TRAb, thyroid ultrasound and orbital computed tomography. Amplification targeted TCR beta CDR3 regions from RNA transcripts. HTBI primers drove first-round RT-PCR of the TCR CDR3. TCRdb re-derived calls from the multiplex PCR reads in MiXCR, one entry per CDR3 protein. The sample contains about 420,000 distinct CDR3 sequences, around 16% of which appear only once. This clonotype was observed at least ten times. The V segment lost 6 bases and the J segment 2 bases; nucleotides outside the gene matches: 5. Looked up from germline, CDR1 is SNHLY and CDR2 is FYNNEI. The CDR3 contains 14 residues.

This TCR came from a woman between 18 and 29 years old with Graves' hyperthyroidism. The V and J genes are TRBV2 and TRBJ2-3; 7 nucleotides match TRBD1. Sequencing was carried out using blood. CDR3 nucleotides: TGTGCCAGCAGAATGACAGGGTCCACAGATACGCAGTATTTT. Translation gives CASRMTGSTDTQYF.